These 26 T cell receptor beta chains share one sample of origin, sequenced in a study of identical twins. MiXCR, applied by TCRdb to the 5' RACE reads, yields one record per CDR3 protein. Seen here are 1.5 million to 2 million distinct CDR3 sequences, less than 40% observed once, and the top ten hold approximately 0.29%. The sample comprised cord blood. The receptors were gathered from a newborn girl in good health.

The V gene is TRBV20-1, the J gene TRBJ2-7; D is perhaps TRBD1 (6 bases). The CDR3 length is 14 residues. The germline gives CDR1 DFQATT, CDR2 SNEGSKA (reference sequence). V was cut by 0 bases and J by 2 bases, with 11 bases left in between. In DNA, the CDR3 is TGCAGTGCTAGAGAGGGGAACAGGGCCTACGAGCAGTACTTC. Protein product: CSAREGNRAYEQYF.

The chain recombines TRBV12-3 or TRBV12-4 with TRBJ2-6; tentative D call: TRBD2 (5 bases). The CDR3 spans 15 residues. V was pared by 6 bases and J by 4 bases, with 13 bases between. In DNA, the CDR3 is TGTGCCAGCAGCGCCACTAGGAGCGGGGCCAACGTCCTGACTTTC. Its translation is CASSATRSGANVLTF.

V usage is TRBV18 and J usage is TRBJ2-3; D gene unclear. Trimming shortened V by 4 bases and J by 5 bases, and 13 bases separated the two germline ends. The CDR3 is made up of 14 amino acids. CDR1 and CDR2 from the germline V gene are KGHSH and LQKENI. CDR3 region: CASSLSSGVDTQYF. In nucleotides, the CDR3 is TGTGCCAGCTCACTTAGCTCAGGAGTAGATACGCAGTATTTT.

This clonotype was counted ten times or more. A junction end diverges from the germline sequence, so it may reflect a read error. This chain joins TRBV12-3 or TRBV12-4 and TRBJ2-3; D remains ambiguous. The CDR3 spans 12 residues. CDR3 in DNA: TGCGCCAGCAGCTTGAGTTCAGATACGCAGTATTTT. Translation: CASSLSSDTQYF.

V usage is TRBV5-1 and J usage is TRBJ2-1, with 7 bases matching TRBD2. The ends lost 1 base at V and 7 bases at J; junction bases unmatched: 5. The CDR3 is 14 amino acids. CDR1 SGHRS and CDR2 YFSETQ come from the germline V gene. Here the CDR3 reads CASSLTGGVNEQFF. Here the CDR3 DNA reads TGCGCCAGCAGCTTGACGGGAGGTGTGAATGAGCAGTTCTTC.

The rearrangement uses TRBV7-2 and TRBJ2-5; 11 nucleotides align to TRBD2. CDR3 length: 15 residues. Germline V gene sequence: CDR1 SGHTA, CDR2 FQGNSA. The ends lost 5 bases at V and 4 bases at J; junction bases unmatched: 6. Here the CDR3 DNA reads TGTGCCAGCAGCCTCACCGGACTAGCGGGAGAGACCCAGTACTTC. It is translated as CASSLTGLAGETQYF. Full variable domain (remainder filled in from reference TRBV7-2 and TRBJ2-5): GAGVSQSPSNKVTEKGKDVELRCDPISGHTALYWYRQSLGQGLEFLIYFQGNSAPDKSGLPSDRFSAERTGGSVSTLTIQRTQQEDSAVYLCASSLTGLAGETQYFGPGTRLLVL.

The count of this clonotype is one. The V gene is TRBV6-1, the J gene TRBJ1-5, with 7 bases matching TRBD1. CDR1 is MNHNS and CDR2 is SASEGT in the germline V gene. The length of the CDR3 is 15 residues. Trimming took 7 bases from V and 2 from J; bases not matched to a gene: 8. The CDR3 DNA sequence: TGTGCCAGCACCCCCGTCGGACAGGGCAATCAGCCCCAGCATTTT. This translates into CASTPVGQGNQPQHF.

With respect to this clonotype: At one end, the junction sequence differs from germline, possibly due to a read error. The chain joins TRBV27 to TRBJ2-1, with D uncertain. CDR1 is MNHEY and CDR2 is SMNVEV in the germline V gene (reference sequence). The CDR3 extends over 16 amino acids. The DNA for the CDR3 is TGTGCCAGTAGTTTATCGCACGGGCCCTCCTACAATGAGCAGTTCTTC. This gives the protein CASSLSHGPSYNEQFF.

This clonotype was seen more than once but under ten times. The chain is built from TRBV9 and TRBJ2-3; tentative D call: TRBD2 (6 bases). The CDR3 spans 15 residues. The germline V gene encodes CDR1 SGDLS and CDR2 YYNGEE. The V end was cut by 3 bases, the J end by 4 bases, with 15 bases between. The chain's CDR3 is CASSAGRSGADTQYF. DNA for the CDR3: TGTGCCAGCAGCGCAGGGAGGAGTGGGGCAGATACGCAGTATTTT.

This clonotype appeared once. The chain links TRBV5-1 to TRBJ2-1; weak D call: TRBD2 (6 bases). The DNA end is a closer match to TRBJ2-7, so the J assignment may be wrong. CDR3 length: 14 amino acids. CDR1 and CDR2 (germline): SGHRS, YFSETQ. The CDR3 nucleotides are TGCGCCAGCAGCGGGGGAGGCACCTACAATGAGCAGTACTTC. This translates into CASSGGGTYNEQYF.

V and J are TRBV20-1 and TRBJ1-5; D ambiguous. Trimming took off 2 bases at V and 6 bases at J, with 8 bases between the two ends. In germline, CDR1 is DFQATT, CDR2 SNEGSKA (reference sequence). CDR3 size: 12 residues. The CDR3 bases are TGCAGTGCTAGATGGGGTGGTCAGCCCCAGCATTTT. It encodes CSARWGGQPQHF.

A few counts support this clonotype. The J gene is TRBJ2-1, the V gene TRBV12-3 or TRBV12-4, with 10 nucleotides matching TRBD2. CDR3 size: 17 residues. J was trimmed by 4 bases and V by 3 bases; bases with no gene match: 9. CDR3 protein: CASSFKVLAGWYNEQFF. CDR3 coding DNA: TGTGCCAGCAGTTTTAAGGTACTAGCGGGGTGGTACAATGAGCAGTTCTTC.

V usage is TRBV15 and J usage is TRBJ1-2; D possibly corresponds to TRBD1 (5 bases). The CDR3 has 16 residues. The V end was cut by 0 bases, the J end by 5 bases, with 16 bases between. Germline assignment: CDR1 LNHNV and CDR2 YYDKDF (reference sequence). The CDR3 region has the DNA TGTGCCACCAGCAGAGAAGGACACCCGGTGGCGTATGGCTACACCTTC. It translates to CATSREGHPVAYGYTF.

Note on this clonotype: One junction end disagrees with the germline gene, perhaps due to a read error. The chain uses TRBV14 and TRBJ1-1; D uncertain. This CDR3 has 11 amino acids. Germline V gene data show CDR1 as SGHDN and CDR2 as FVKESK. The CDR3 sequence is CASNQGAEAFF. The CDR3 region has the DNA TGTGCCAGCAACCAAGGTGCTGAAGCTTTCTTT.

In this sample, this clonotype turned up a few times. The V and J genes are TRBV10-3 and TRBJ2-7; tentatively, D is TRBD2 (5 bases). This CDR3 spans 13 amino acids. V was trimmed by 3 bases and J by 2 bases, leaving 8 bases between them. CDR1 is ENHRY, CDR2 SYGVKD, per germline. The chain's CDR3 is CAISDGVTYEQYF. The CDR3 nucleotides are TGTGCCATCAGTGACGGGGTCACCTACGAGCAGTACTTC.

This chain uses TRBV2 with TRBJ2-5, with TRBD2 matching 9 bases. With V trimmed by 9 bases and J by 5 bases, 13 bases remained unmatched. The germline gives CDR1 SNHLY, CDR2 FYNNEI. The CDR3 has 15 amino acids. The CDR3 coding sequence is TGTGCCAGTCAAGGGTCTAGCGGGAAGGGGGAGACCCAGTACTTC. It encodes CASQGSSGKGETQYF.

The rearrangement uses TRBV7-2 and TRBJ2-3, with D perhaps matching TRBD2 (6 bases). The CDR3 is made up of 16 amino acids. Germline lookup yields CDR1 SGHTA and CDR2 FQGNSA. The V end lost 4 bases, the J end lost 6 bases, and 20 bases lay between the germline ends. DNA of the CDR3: TGTGCCAGCAGCTCCAGCAGTCCGGGACTCCTCGATACGCAGTATTTT. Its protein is CASSSSSPGLLDTQYF.

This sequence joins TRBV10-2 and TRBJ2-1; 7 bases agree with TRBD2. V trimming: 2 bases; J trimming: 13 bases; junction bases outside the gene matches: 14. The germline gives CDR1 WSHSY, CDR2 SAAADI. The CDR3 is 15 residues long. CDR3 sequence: CASSEPGRVSETQFF. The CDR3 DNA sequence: TGCGCCAGCAGTGAGCCGGGGAGGGTATCAGAGACCCAGTTCTTC.

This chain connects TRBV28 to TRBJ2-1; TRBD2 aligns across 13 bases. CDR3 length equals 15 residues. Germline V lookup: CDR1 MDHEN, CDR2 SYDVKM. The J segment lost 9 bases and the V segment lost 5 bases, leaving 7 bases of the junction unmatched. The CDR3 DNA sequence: TGTGCCAGCAGTCCCGGGACTAGCGGGAAATTTGAGCAGTTCTTC. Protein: CASSPGTSGKFEQFF.

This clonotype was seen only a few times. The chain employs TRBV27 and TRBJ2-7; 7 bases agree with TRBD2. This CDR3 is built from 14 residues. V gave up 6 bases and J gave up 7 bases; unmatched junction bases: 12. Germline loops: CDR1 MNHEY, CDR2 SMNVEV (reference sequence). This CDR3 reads CASRTQTSRNEQYF. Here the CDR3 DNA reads TGTGCCAGCAGAACCCAGACTAGCAGGAATGAGCAGTACTTC.

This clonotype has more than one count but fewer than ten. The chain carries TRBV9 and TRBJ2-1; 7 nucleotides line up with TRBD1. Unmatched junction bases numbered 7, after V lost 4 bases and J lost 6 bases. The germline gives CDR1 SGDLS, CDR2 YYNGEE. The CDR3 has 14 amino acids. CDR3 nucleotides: TGTGCCAGCAGCTTAGGGGGCTATTCCAATGAGCAGTTCTTC. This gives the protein CASSLGGYSNEQFF. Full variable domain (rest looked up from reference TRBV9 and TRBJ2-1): DSGVTQTPKHLITATGQRVTLRCSPRSGDLSVYWYQQSLDQGLQFLIQYYNGEERAKGNILERFSAQQFPDLHSELNLSSLELGDSALYFCASSLGGYSNEQFFGPGTRLTVL.

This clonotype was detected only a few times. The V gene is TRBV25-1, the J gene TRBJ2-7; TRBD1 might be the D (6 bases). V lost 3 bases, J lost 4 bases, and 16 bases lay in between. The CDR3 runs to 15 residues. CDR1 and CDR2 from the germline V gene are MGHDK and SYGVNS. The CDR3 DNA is TGTGCCAGCAGTGAGCCCGGGACAAAGTTTTACGAGCAGTACTTC. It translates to CASSEPGTKFYEQYF.

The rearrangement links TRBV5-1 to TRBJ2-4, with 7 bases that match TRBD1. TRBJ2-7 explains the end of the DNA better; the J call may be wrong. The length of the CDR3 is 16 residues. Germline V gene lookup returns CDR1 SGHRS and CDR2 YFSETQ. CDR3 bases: TGCGCCAGCAGCTTGGGGGAAGACAGGGAGCGATACGAGCAGTACTTC. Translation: CASSLGEDRERYEQYF.

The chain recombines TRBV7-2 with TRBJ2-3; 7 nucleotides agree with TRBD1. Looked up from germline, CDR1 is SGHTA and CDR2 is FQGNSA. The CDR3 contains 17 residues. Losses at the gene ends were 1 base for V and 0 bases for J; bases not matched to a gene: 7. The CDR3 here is CASSLGGGPTSTDTQYF. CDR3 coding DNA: TGTGCCAGCAGCTTAGGAGGGGGCCCTACTAGCACAGATACGCAGTATTTT.

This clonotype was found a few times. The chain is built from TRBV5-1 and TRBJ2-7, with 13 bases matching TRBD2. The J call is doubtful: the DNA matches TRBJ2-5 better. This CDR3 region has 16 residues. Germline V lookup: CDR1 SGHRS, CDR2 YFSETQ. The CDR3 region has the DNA TGCGCCAGCAGCTTTTCTACTAGCGGGGGGGCCGAGACCCAGTACTTC. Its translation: CASSFSTSGGAETQYF.

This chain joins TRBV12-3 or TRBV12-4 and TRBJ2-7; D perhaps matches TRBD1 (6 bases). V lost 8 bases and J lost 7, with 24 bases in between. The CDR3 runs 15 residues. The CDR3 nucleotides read TGTGCCAGCGTTCCTCTAGGGGGAAGGGGTTGGGAGCAGTACTTC. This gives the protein CASVPLGGRGWEQYF.